The following is a TCR beta chain sequence with its context. This sample was taken from a study of blood T cell repertoires in COVID-19. Study overall: Whether acute or convalescent, the COVID-19 samples came from the United States, Italy and Spain. The analysed material was cDNA or gDNA that came from T cells, B-cell-depleted T cells, or PBMCs.

Assay: immunoSEQ multiplex PCR; the TCRdb copy retains only in-frame clones and omits some. The sample contains some 160,000 clones, about four fifths of which appear only once. Germline V gene lookup returns CDR1 KGHSH and CDR2 LQKENI. V dropped 4 bases and J dropped 3 bases, with 15 bases sitting between them. The CDR3 loop spans 15 amino acids. The rearrangement links TRBV18 to TRBJ1-1; D may be TRBD1 (5 bases). The receptor's source is a man aged 65-85 years who had recovered from COVID-19. The material sequenced was peripheral blood. This chain's CDR3 is CASSLIQAGDTEAFF. CDR3 in DNA: TGTGCCAGCTCACTTATACAGGCTGGGGACACTGAAGCTTTCTTT.